The entry that follows covers one T cell receptor beta chain sequence. Its antigen remains unknown. TCRdb processed the 5' RACE reads anew with MiXCR; each CDR3 protein has one entry. The sample consists of about 31,000 distinct CDR3 sequences, roughly 7.9% of them appearing once. The data belong to a study of CD8 T cells in ankylosing spondylitis. The study, taken as a whole, reports: Clones linked to disease were reported to show significant enrichment in matched ankylosing spondylitis synovial fluid. Certain motif variants had earlier appeared in reactive arthritis synovial fluid and blood.

This receptor was identified in a male donor with ankylosing spondylitis or in good health (not recorded which). The source material was blood, either unsorted or a sorted T cell fraction (not recorded which).

Here the CDR3 DNA reads TGTGCCAGCAGCCAAAGGGGGGGACTAGCCCCCACCAATGAGCAGTTCTTC. It encodes CASSQRGGLAPTNEQFF. This chain joins TRBV7-9 and TRBJ2-1; 9 positions agree with TRBD2. The CDR3 has 17 amino acids. Germline loops: CDR1 SEHNR, CDR2 FQNEAQ (reference sequence). V lost 5 bases and J lost 6; bases outside the gene matches: 14. The whole variable domain, filled in from reference TRBV7-9 and TRBJ2-1, reads DTGVSQNPRHKITKRGQNVTFRCDPISEHNRLYWYRQTLGQGPEFLTYFQNEAQLEKSRLLSDRFSAERPKGSFSTLEIQRTEQGDSAMYLCASSQRGGLAPTNEQFFGPGTRLTVL.